One sample yielded the 10 T cell receptor beta chains listed below, sequenced in a study of cytomegalovirus exposure and HLA in healthy donors. The PCR ran on 60 Vbeta and 13 Jbeta primers. Assay: immunoSEQ multiplex PCR; the TCRdb copy retains only in-frame clones and omits some. Of about 170,000 clones listed, roughly 80% are singletons. The source material was PBMCs. The receptors derive from a male donor in good health and CMV-seronegative.

The rearrangement links TRBV11-3 to TRBJ2-7; the D gene is possibly TRBD1 (5 bases). CDR3 length: 14 residues. The V and J ends lost 1 base and 2 bases respectively, with 9 bases between them. Germline CDR1 reads SGHNT; CDR2 reads YENEEA. Here the CDR3 reads CASSLAQGTYEQYF. CDR3 DNA sequence: TGTGCCAGCAGCTTAGCTCAGGGAACCTACGAGCAGTACTTC. The full variable domain, completed using reference TRBV11-3 and TRBJ2-7, is EAGVVQSPRYKIIEKKQPVAFWCNPISGHNTLYWYLQNLGQGPELLIRYENEEAVDDSQLPKDRFSAERLKGVDSTLKIQPAELGDSAVYLCASSLAQGTYEQYFGPGTRLTVT.

A remark on this clone: A read error may account for a junction end that differs from germline. The V and J genes are TRBV2 and TRBJ2-1; TRBD2 agrees at 10 bases. This CDR3 contains 16 residues. CDR1 is SNHLY and CDR2 is FYNNEI in the germline V gene. DNA for the CDR3: TGTGCCAGCAGGGAAGTAGCGGGGGGCTCCTACAATGAGCAGTTCTTC. Protein product: CASREVAGGSYNEQFF. Based on the CDR3 plus reference TRBV2 and TRBJ2-1, the full variable domain is EPEVTQTPSHQVTQMGQEVILRCVPISNHLYFYWYRQILGQKVEFLVSFYNNEISEKSEIFDDQFSVERPDGSNFTLKIRSTKLEDSAMYFCASREVAGGSYNEQFFGPGTRLTVL.

V and J are TRBV20-1 and TRBJ1-5; no clear D gene. Germline assignment: CDR1 DFQATT and CDR2 SNEGSKA (reference sequence). The CDR3 is 11 residues long. Deletions cut 2 bases from V and 7 bases from J, with 6 bases between. The CDR3 DNA is TGCAGTGCTAGAATGCGGCAGCCCCAGCATTTT. Protein: CSARMRQPQHF.

This chain joins TRBV25-1 and TRBJ1-3; possibly TRBD1 for D (5 bases). Trimming shortened V by 8 bases and J by 4 bases, and 18 bases separated the two germline ends. The germline gives CDR1 MGHDK, CDR2 SYGVNS. The CDR3 spans 15 residues. The CDR3 protein is CASSPYAGNGNTIYF. In DNA form, the CDR3 reads TGTGCCAGCTCCCCCTACGCAGGGAACGGAAACACCATATATTTT. The entire variable domain, with the rest obtained from reference TRBV25-1 and TRBJ1-3, is as follows: EADIYQTPRYLVIGTGKKITLECSQTMGHDKMYWYQQDPGMELHLIHYSYGVNSTEKGDLSSESTVSRIRTEHFPLTLESARPSHTSQYLCASSPYAGNGNTIYFGEGSWLTVV.

The chain employs TRBV23-1 and TRBJ2-7, with D tentatively TRBD1 (6 bases). TRBV23-1 counts as an open reading frame of uncertain function. The CDR3 loop spans 15 amino acids. Trimming pared 0 bases from V and 5 bases from J, leaving 14 bases between. The chain's CDR3 is CASSQSSRDTNEQYF. In DNA, the CDR3 is TGCGCCAGCAGTCAATCGTCCAGGGACACCAACGAGCAGTACTTC.

This clone was recorded a few times. J is TRBJ1-1 and V is TRBV18, with D uncertain. V gave up 2 bases and J gave up 0 bases, with 7 bases separating them. The CDR3 length is 14 residues. The germline V gene encodes CDR1 KGHSH and CDR2 LQKENI. The CDR3 DNA sequence: TGTGCCAGCTCACCAGTGGAGATGAACACTGAAGCTTTCTTT. The encoded protein is CASSPVEMNTEAFF. The variable domain in full, with the rest retrieved from reference TRBV18 and TRBJ1-1, is NAGVMQNPRHLVRRRGQEARLRCSPMKGHSHVYWYRQLPEEGLKFMVYLQKENIIDESGMPKERFSAEFPKEGPSILRIQQVVRGDSAAYFCASSPVEMNTEAFFGQGTRLTVV.

J is TRBJ1-4 and V is TRBV11-2; D call uncertain. Germline V gene lookup returns CDR1 SGHAT and CDR2 FQNNGV. The germline V and J ends were trimmed by 2 bases and 2 bases, with 9 bases remaining between them. The CDR3 is made up of 15 amino acids. In DNA, the CDR3 is TGTGCCAGCAGCTTATTGGGGAGTACTAATGAAAAACTGTTTTTT. Protein product: CASSLLGSTNEKLFF.

This chain joins TRBV12-5 and TRBJ2-5; 11 positions agree with TRBD1. The V segment lost 6 bases and the J segment 4 bases; nucleotides outside the gene matches: 7. The CDR3 runs 15 residues. Germline CDR1 and CDR2: LGHNT and FRNRAP. The DNA for the CDR3 is TGTGCTAGTGGCTCCGGACAGGGGGCCGGAGAGACCCAGTACTTC. This sequence encodes CASGSGQGAGETQYF.

Concerning this clone: Other nucleotide sequences from this sample produce the same CDR3. The V call is TRBV5-1, the J call TRBJ2-2; D gene unclear. Germline loops: CDR1 SGHRS, CDR2 YFSETQ. The V end lost 4 bases, the J end lost 3 bases, and 4 bases lay between the germline ends. This CDR3 spans 12 amino acids. The CDR3 sequence is CASSPDTGELFF. CDR3 nucleotides: TGCGCCAGCAGCCCCGACACCGGGGAGCTGTTTTTT.

The V call is TRBV5-6, the J call TRBJ2-2; TRBD1 agrees at 9 bases. The CDR3 contains 14 residues. With 2 bases clipped from V and 6 bases from J, the junction kept 2 bases outside the gene matches. In germline, CDR1 is SGHDT, CDR2 YYEEEE. The CDR3 DNA follows: TGTGCCAGCAGCTTTAACAGGGGGCCCGGGGAGCTGTTTTTT. Protein sequence: CASSFNRGPGELFF.